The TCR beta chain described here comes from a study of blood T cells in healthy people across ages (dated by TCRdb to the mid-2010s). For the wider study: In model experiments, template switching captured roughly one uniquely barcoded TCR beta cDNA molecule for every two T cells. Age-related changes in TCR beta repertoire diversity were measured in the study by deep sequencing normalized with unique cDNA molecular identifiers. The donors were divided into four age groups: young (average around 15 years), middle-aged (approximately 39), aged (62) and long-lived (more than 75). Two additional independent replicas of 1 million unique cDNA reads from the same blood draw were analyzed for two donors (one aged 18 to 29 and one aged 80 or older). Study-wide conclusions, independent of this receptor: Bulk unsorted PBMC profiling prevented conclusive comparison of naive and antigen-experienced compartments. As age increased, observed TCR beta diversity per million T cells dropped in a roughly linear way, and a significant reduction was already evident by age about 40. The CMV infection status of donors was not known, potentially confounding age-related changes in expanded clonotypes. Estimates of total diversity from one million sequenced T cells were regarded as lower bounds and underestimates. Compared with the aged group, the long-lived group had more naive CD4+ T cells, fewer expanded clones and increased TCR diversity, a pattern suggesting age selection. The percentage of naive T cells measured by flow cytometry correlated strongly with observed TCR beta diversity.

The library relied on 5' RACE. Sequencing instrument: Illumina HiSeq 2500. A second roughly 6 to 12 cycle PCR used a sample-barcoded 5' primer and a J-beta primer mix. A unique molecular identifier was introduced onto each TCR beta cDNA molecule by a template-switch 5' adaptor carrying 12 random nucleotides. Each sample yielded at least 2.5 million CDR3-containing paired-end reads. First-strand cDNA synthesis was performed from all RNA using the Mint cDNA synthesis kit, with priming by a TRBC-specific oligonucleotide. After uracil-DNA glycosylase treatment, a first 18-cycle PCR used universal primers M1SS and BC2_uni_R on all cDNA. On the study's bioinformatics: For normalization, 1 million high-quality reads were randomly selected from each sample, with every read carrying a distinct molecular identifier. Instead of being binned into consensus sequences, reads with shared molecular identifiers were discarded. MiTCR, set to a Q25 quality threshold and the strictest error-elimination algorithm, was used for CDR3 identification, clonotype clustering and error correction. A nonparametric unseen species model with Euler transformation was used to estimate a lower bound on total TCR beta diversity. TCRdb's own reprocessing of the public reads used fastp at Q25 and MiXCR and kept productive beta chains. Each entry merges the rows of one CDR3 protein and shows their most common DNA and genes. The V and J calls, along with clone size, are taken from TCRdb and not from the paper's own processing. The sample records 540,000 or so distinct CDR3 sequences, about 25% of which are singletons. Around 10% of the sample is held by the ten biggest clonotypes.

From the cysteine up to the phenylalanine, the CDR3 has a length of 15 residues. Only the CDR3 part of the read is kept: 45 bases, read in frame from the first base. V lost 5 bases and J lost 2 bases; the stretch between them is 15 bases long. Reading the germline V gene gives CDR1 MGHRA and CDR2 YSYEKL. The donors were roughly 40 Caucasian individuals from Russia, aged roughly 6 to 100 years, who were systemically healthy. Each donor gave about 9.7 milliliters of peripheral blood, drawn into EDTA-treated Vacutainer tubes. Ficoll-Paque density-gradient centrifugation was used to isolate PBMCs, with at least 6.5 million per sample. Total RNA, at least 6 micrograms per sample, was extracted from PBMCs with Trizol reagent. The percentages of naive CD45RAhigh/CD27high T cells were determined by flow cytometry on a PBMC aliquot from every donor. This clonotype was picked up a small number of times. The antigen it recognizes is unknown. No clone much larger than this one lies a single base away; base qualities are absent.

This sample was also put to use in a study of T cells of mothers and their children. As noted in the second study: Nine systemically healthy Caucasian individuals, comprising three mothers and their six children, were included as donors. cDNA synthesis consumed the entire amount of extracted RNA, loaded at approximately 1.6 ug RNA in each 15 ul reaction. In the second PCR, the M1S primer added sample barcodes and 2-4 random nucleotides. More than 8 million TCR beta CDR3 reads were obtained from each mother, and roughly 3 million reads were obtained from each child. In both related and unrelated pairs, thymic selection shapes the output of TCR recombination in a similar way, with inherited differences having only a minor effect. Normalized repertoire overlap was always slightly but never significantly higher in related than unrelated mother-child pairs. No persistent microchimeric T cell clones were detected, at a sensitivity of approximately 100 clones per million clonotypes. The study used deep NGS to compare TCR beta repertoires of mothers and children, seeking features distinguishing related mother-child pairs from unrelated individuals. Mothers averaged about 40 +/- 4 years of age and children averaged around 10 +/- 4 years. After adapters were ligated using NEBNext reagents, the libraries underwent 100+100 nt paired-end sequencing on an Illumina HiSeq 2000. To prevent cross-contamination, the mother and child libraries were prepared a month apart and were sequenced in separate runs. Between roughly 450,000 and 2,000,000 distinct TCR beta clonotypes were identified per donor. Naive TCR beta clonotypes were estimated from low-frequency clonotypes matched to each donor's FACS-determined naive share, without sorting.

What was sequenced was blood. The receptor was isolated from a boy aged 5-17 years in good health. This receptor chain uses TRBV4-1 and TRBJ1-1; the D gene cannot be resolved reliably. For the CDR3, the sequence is CASSGRLASNTEAFF. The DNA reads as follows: TGCGCCAGCAGCGGCAGACTCGCCAGCAACACTGAAGCTTTCTTT.